This TCR beta chain derives from a study of blood T cells in healthy people across ages. The table lists this clonotype with a few counts. CDR3 length equals 15 residues. Trimming removed 3 bases from V and 0 bases from J, with 10 bases in between. Next came a second PCR, run for about 6 to 11 cycles, which used a sample-barcoded 5' primer along with a J-beta primer mix. One entry per CDR3 protein results from TCRdb running MiXCR on the 5' RACE reads. Found here are fewer than 1.5 million distinct CDR3 sequences, around two fifths of them singletons; the top ten hold less than 8%. The rearrangement joins TRBV12-3 or TRBV12-4 to TRBJ2-3, with a weak D call TRBD1 (5 bases). Sample: blood. This clonotype was obtained from a young woman in good health. The CDR3 DNA is TGTGCCAGCAGTTTCTTTAGGGGCAGCACAGATACGCAGTATTTT. Its protein product is CASSFFRGSTDTQYF.